This T cell receptor beta chain was sequenced for a study of blood T cells in healthy people across ages. Around 10 milliliters of peripheral blood were drawn from each donor. The study's findings and limits: Any changes in expanded clonotypes were possibly confounded, as donor CMV status remained unknown. Naive CD4+ cells and diversity were both higher in long-lived donors than in aged donors.

Germline V gives CDR1 SQVTM, CDR2 ANQGSEA. The CDR3 extends over 9 amino acids. Points on this clonotype: Its antigen is not known.

The use of a sample-barcoded 5' primer and a J-beta primer mix characterized a second PCR of about 7 to 12 cycles. Template switching added a 12-random-nucleotide identifier to every cDNA molecule. TCRdb processed the 5' RACE reads anew with MiXCR; each CDR3 protein has one entry. The sample lists about 830,000 distinct CDR3 sequences, 58% occurring once. This chain joins TRBV29-1 and TRBJ2-1, with D possibly being TRBD1 or TRBD2 (5 bases each). This TCR came from a man younger than 45 in good health. The sequenced material came from blood. The CDR3 nucleotides read TGCGGCGCAGGGACCGAGGAGTTCTTC. It codes for CGAGTEEFF.